The text below deals with one TCR beta chain. Its specificity is not known. Germline V lookup: CDR1 SGHAT, CDR2 FQDESV (reference sequence). The CDR3 covers 14 residues. The J segment lost 3 bases and the V segment lost 3 bases, leaving 5 bases of the junction unmatched. Deep was the level at which the assay was run. Produced via immunoSEQ multiplex PCR; TCRdb's table is partial and in-frame only. The sample has hundreds of thousands of clones, roughly 96% seen once. Naive CD8 cells lacked CD45RO and underwent positive selection for CCR7, leaving out terminally differentiated effector memory CD45RA+ cells. These data come from a study of shared clonotypes between healthy human individuals. Study-level findings and limits: What naive subsets generally showed was a larger estimated richness than memory subsets showed.

This TCR was sampled from a woman younger than 45 in good health. The chain couples TRBV11-1 to TRBJ2-7, with TRBD1 matching over 7 bases. What was sequenced was naive CD8+ T cells sorted from blood. The CDR3 sequence is CASSFSTGYYEQYF. The CDR3 nucleotides read TGTGCCAGCAGCTTCTCGACAGGGTACTACGAGCAGTACTTC.